What follows is one TCR beta chain and its context. Germline V CDR1 and CDR2: MNHEY, SMNVEV (reference sequence). This CDR3 is built from 13 residues. V trimming: 6 bases; J trimming: 4 bases; junction bases outside the gene matches: 5. This sample stems from a study of blood T cell repertoires in COVID-19. Study-level information: Sites in the United States, Italy and Spain provided acute and convalescent COVID-19 samples. PBMCs, B-cell-depleted T cells, or T cells provided the cDNA or gDNA that made up the material.

In the original analysis: Reference gene primer amplification gave estimated nucleated cell counts. The table came from immunoSEQ multiplex PCR; TCRdb's copy has only in-frame clones and leaves some out. Clone size and the V and J calls come from that table; the DNA yielded D and trimming. The sample contains more than 20,000 clones, approximately 90% of which appear only once. This clonotype was sampled from a human donor with active COVID-19. The donor label of this sample is uncertain. V gene TRBV27 combines with J gene TRBJ1-1, with 7 bases that match TRBD1. The sample comprised peripheral blood. The CDR3 nucleotides read TGTGCCAGCAGGACAGGGATGGGCACTGAAGCTTTCTTT. It specifies CASRTGMGTEAFF.